This T cell receptor beta chain was profiled in a study of T-cell memory formation after mild COVID-19. Study as a whole: Among the donors, TCR clusters were largely specific to each donor. Points from the study as a whole: Contracting clones, day 15 to 85, had balanced CD4/CD8, and later expanders favored CD4+. Clones that contracted clustered mainly in CM and EM if CD4+ and in EMRA if CD8+.

V shed 6 bases and J 7 bases; nucleotides not matched to a gene: 6. Germline V gene data show CDR1 as MNHNY and CDR2 as SVGAGI (reference sequence). The CDR3 loop spans 13 amino acids. Constant-segment primers served in 5'RACE that generated TCR alpha and TCR beta cDNA libraries bearing sample barcodes and UMIs. Using its own MiXCR run on the 5' RACE reads, TCRdb lists one record per CDR3 protein. The sample lists about 200,000 distinct CDR3 sequences, around 9.5% occurring once. A word on this clonotype: Its antigen is unidentified.

The V gene is TRBV6-6, the J gene TRBJ2-4; 7 nucleotides agree with TRBD2. The sequencing input was PBMCs or a T cell subset sorted from them (not recorded which). The receptor was isolated from a young man who had mild COVID-19 (a few samples of this study predate the infection). Cell type and time point are not known. CDR3 amino acids: CASSRGAGNIQYF. The CDR3 region has the DNA TGTGCCAGCAGCCGGGGAGCGGGGAACATTCAGTACTTC.